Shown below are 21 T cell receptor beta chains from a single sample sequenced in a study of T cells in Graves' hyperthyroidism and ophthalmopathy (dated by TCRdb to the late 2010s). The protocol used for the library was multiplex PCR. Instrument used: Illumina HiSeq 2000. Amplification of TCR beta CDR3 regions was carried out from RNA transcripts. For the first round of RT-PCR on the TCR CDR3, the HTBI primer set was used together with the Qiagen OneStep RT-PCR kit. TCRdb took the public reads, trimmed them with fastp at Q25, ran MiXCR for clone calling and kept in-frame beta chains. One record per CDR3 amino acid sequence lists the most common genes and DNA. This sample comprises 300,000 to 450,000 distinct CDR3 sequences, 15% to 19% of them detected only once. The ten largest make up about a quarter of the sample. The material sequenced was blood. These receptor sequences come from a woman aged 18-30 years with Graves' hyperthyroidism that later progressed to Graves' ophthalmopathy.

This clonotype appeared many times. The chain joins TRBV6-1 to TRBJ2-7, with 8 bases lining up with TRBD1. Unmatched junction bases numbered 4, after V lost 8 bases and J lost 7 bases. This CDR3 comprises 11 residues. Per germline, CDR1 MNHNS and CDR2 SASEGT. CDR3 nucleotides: TGTGCCAGCGGGGACAGGAGAGAGCAGTACTTC. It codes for CASGDRREQYF.

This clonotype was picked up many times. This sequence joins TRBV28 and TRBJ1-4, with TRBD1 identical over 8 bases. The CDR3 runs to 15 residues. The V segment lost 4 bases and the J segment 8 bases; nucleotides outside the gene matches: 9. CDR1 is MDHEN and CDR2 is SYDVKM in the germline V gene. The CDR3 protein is CASSSSGTGSEKLFF. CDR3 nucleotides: TGTGCCAGCAGTTCCTCCGGGACAGGTTCAGAAAAACTGTTTTTT.

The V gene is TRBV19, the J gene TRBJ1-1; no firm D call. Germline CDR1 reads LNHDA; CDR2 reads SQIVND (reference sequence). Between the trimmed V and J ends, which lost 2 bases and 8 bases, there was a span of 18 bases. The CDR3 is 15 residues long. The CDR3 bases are TGTGCCAGTAGTATATCCCTTCTGTCTACTCCGGAAGCTTTCTTT. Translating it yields CASSISLLSTPEAFF.

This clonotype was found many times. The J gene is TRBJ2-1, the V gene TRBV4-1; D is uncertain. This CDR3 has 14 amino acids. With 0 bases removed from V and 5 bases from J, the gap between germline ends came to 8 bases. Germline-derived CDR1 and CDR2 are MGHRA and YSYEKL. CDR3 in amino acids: CASSQDPAHNEQFF. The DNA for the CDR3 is TGCGCCAGCAGCCAAGATCCCGCACACAATGAGCAGTTCTTC.

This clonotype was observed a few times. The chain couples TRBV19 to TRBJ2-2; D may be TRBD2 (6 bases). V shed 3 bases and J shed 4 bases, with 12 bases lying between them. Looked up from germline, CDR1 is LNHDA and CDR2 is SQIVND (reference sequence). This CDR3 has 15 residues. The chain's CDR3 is CASSIIGGTTGELFF. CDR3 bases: TGTGCCAGTAGTATCATTGGGGGGACCACCGGGGAGCTGTTTTTT. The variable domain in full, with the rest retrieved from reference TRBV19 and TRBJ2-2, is DGGITQSPKYLFRKEGQNVTLSCEQNLNHDAMYWYRQDPGQGLRLIYYSQIVNDFQKGDIAEGYSVSREKKESFPLTVTSAQKNPTAFYLCASSIIGGTTGELFFGEGSRLTVL.

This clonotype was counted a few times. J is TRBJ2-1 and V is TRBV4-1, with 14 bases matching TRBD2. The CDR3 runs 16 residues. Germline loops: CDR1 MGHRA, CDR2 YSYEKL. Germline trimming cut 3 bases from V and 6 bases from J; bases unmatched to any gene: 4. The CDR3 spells CASSQTSGRVFNEQFF. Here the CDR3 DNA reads TGCGCCAGCAGCCAGACTAGCGGGAGGGTTTTCAATGAGCAGTTCTTC.

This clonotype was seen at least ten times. The CDR3, as DNA: TGTGCCACCAGCAGCACGGACAGCCTTTCCTACGAGCAGTACTTC. Amino acid sequence: CATSSTDSLSYEQYF. The J gene is TRBJ2-7, the V gene TRBV15; D may be TRBD1 (6 bases). The V gene's germline CDR1 is LNHNV and CDR2 YYDKDF (reference sequence). This CDR3 has 15 amino acids. Trimming removed 3 bases from V and 1 base from J, with 13 bases in between.

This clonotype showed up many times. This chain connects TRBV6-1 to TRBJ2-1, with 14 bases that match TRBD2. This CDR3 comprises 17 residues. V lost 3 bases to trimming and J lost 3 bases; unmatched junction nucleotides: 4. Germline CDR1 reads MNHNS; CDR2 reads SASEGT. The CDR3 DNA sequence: TGTGCCAGCAGTGATTGGACTAGCGGGAGGTTCTACAATGAGCAGTTCTTC. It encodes CASSDWTSGRFYNEQFF.

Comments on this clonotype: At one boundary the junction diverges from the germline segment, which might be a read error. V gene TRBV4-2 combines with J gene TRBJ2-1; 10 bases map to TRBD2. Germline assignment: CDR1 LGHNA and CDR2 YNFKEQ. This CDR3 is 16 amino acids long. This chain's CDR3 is CASSQGTSGSYSEQFF. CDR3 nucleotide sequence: TGTGCCAGCAGCCAAGGGACTAGCGGCTCCTACAGTGAGCAGTTCTTC.

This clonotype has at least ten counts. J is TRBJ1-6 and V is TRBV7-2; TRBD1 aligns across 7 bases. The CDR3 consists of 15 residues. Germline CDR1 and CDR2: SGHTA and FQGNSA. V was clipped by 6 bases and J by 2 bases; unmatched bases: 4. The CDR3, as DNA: TGTGCCAGCAGGAAAGACAGGGCCTATAATTCACCCCTCCACTTT. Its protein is CASRKDRAYNSPLHF.

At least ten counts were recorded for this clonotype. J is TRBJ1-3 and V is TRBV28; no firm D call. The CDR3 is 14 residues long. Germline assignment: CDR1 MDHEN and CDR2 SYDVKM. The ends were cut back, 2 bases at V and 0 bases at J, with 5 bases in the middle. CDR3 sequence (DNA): TGTGCCAGCAGTTTACTCCCCTCTGGAAACACCATATATTTT. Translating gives CASSLLPSGNTIYF.

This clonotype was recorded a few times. The DNA for the CDR3 is TGCAGCGTTGGACTAGCGGGAGAAAACACCGGGGAGCTGTTTTTT. Translating gives CSVGLAGENTGELFF. This rearrangement joins TRBV29-1 to TRBJ2-2; 12 nucleotides match TRBD2. Germline V gives CDR1 SQVTM, CDR2 ANQGSEA. V lost 4 bases to trimming and J lost 2 bases; unmatched junction nucleotides: 2. The CDR3 runs 15 residues.

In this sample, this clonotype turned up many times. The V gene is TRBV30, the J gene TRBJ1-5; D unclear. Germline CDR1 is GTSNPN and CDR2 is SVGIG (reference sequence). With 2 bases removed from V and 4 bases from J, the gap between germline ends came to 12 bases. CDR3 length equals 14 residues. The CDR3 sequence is CAWSKGGLNQPQHF. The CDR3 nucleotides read TGTGCCTGGAGTAAGGGCGGCTTAAATCAGCCCCAGCATTTT.

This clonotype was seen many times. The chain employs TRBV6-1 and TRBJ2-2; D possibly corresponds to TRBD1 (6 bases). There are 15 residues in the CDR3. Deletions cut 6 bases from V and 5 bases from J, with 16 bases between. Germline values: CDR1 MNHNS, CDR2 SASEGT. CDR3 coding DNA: TGTGCCAGCAGAGATACAGGGTCATGGACCGGGGAGCTGTTTTTT. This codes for CASRDTGSWTGELFF.

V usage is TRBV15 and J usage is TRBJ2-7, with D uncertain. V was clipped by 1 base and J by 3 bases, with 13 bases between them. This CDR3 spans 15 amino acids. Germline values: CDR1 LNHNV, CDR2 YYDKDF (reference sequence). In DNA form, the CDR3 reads TGTGCCACCAGCAGAGGGCCAGCCCCAAGCTACGAGCAGTACTTC. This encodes CATSRGPAPSYEQYF.

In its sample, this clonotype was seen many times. The CDR3 protein is CASSQFGSRYEQYF. The CDR3 DNA reads as TGTGCCAGCAGCCAATTCGGGAGTCGCTACGAGCAGTACTTC. The chain uses TRBV3-1 and TRBJ2-7; a possible D gene is TRBD2 (6 bases). CDR3 length: 14 amino acids. Germline V gene data show CDR1 as LGHDT and CDR2 as YNNKEL (reference sequence). V was shortened by 2 bases and J by 3 bases, with 11 bases between the two germline ends.

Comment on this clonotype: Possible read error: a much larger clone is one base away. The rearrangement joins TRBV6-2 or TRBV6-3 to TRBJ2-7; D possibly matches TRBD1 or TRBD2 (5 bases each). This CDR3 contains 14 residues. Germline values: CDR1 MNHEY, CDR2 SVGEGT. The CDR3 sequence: CASSYWDRRDERYF. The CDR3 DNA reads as TGTGCCAGCAGTTACTGGGACCGTCGCGACGAGCGGTACTTC.

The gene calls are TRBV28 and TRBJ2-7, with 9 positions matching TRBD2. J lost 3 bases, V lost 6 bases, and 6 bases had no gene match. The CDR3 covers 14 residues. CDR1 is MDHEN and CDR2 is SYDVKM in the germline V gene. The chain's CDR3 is CASRSLSGSYEQYF. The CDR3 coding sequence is TGTGCCAGCAGGTCACTTAGCGGGAGCTACGAGCAGTACTTC.

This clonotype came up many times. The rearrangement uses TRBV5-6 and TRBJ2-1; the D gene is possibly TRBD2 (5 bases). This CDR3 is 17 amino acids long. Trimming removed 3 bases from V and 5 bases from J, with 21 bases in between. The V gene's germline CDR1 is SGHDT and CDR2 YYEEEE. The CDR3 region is CASSYPIGLDPNNEQFF. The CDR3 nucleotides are TGTGCCAGCAGCTACCCCATTGGACTGGATCCCAACAATGAGCAGTTCTTC.

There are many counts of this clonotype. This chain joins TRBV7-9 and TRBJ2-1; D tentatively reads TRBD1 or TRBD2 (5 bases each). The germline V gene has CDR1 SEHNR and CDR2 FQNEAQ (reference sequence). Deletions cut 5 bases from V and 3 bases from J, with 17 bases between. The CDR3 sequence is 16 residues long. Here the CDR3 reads CASSPPEGIIYNEQFF. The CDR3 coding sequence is TGTGCCAGCAGCCCCCCCGAGGGGATCATCTACAATGAGCAGTTCTTC.

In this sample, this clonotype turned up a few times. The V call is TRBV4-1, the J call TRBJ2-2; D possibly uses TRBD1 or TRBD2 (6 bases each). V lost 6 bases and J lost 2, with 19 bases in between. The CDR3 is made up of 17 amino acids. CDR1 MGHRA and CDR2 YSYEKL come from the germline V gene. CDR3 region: CASRVRWGAINTGELFF. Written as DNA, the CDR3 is TGCGCCAGCAGGGTCCGGTGGGGGGCTATAAACACCGGGGAGCTGTTTTTT.